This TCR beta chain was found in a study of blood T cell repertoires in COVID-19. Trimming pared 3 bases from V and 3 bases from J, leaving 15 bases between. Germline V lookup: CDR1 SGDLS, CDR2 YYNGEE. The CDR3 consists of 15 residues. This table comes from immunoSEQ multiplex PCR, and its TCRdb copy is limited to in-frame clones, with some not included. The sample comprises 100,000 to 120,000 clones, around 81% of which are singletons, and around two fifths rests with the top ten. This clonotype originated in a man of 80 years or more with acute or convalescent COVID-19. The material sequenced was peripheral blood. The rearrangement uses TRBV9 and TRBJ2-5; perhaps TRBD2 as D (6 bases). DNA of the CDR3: TGTGCCAGCAGCGCCCGACTAGTCCAAGAAGAGACCCAGTACTTC. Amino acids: CASSARLVQEETQYF.